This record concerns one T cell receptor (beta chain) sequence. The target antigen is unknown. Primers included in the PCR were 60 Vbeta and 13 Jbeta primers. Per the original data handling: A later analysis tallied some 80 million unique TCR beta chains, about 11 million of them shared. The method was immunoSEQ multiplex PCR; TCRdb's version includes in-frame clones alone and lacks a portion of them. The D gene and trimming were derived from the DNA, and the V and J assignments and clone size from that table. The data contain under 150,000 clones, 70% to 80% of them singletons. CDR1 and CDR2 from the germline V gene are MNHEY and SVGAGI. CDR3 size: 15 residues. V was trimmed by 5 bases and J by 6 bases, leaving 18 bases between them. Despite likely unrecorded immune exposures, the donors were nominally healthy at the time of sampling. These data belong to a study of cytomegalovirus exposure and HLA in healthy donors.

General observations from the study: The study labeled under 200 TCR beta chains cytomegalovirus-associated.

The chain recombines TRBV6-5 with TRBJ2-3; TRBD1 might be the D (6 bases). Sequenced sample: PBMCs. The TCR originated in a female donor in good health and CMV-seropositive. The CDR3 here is CASSRTGSLLDTQYF. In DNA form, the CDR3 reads TGTGCCAGCAGTCGTACAGGGTCCTTATTGGATACGCAGTATTTT.